This entry lists 18 T cell receptor beta chains sequenced from one sample in a study of blood T cell repertoires in COVID-19. Clones were read by immunoSEQ multiplex PCR, and TCRdb kept only the in-frame ones, dropping some. The table lists 250,000 to 300,000 clones, around four fifths of them singletons. The sequenced material came from PBMCs or T cells enriched from blood (not recorded which). The origin of the receptors is a man between 25 and 39 years old with acute COVID-19.

V usage is TRBV5-1 and J usage is TRBJ1-2; possible D gene TRBD1, 6 bases. The CDR3 consists of 13 residues. Trimming took off 4 bases at V and 8 bases at J, with 15 bases between the two ends. Germline V CDR1 and CDR2: SGHRS, YFSETQ. CDR3 nucleotide sequence: TGCGCCAGCAGCCAGCCAGGGGCTTCAGGCTACACCTTC. Protein sequence: CASSQPGASGYTF.

This clone was seen just once. The gene calls are TRBV3-1 (or the pseudogene TRBV3-2) and TRBJ1-1; D is perhaps TRBD1 (5 bases). The germline V gene encodes CDR1 LGHDT and CDR2 YNNKEL (reference sequence). The CDR3 is made up of 16 amino acids. The germline V and J ends were trimmed by 5 bases and 1 base, with 17 bases remaining between them. CDR3 in amino acids: CASSSYGGLANTEAFF. The DNA of the CDR3 is TGTGCCAGCAGCTCCTACGGGGGGTTAGCGAACACTGAAGCTTTCTTT.

The V call is TRBV6-6, the J call TRBJ1-2, with D possibly being TRBD1 (6 bases). CDR3 length: 15 residues. V lost 6 bases and J 0 bases, leaving 14 bases between the germline ends. Germline V gene data show CDR1 as MNHNY and CDR2 as SVGAGI (reference sequence). This CDR3 is CASRDMTGPNYGYTF. In DNA, the CDR3 is TGTGCCAGCAGGGATATGACAGGTCCTAACTATGGCTACACCTTC.

This chain joins TRBV27 and TRBJ2-1; the match to TRBD2 covers 10 bases. The CDR3 covers 15 residues. Trimming took 3 bases from V and 6 from J; bases not matched to a gene: 5. Germline loops: CDR1 MNHEY, CDR2 SMNVEV (reference sequence). The CDR3: CASSFSSGGVNEQFF. The CDR3 DNA follows: TGTGCCAGCAGTTTCTCCAGCGGGGGGGTCAATGAGCAGTTCTTC.

The chain has TRBV24-1 and TRBJ1-2, with D possibly TRBD1 on 6 matching bases. Germline assignment: CDR1 KGHDR and CDR2 SFDVKD. V lost 10 bases and J 2 bases, leaving 13 bases between the germline ends. This CDR3 has 13 residues. CDR3 region: CATGQKQNYGYTF. Here the CDR3 DNA reads TGTGCCACAGGACAGAAGCAAAACTATGGCTACACCTTC.

The chain recombines TRBV14 with TRBJ2-7, with TRBD1 as a possible D gene (6 bases). Trimming removed 0 bases at V and 7 bases at J, with 16 bases between. This CDR3 has 15 amino acids. Looked up from germline, CDR1 is SGHDN and CDR2 is FVKESK. DNA for the CDR3: TGTGCCAGCAGCCAAGAACTTACAGGGTTGGGAGAGCAGTACGTC. Amino acids: CASSQELTGLGEQYV.

The V and J genes are TRBV3-1 (or the pseudogene TRBV3-2) and TRBJ2-3, with 10 bases matching TRBD2. Trimming took 0 bases from V and 8 from J; bases not matched to a gene: 5. CDR1 is LGHDT, CDR2 YNNKEL, per germline (reference sequence). The CDR3 contains 15 residues. The chain's CDR3 is CASSQDPRTSGTQYF. CDR3 in DNA: TGTGCCAGCAGCCAAGATCCCCGGACTAGCGGTACGCAGTATTTT.

The chain links TRBV11-2 to TRBJ2-3; TRBD2 matches 9 bases. Trimming took 5 bases from V and 4 from J; bases not matched to a gene: 16. The germline V gene has CDR1 SGHAT and CDR2 FQNNGV. The CDR3 extends over 18 amino acids. CDR3 DNA: TGTGCCAGCAGCCCTACTAGCGGGCAAACGCTACAGGCAGATACGCAGTATTTT. Its translation: CASSPTSGQTLQADTQYF.

V usage is TRBV6-5 and J usage is TRBJ2-1, with 14 bases lining up with TRBD2. The length of the CDR3 is 15 residues. Unmatched junction bases numbered 5, after V lost 10 bases and J lost 3 bases. CDR1 MNHEY and CDR2 SVGAGI come from the germline V gene. CDR3 bases: TGTGCCACCGCCGGGACTAGCGGGAGCTACAATGAGCAGTTCTTC. Protein: CATAGTSGSYNEQFF.

The chain carries TRBV3-1 (or the pseudogene TRBV3-2) and TRBJ2-1, with a possible D match to TRBD1 (5 bases). Trimming stripped 1 base from V and 6 bases from J, with 19 bases between. The CDR3 is 17 amino acids. Looked up from germline, CDR1 is LGHDT and CDR2 is YNNKEL (reference sequence). The CDR3 sequence is CASSQVWAGKPSNEQFF. CDR3 DNA: TGTGCCAGCAGCCAAGTTTGGGCAGGGAAACCTTCCAATGAGCAGTTCTTC.

The V call is TRBV2, the J call TRBJ1-3, with D maybe TRBD1 (6 bases). The CDR3 length is 13 residues. Germline loops: CDR1 SNHLY, CDR2 FYNNEI. Trimming removed 4 bases at V and 4 bases at J, with 8 bases between. The chain's CDR3 is CASSGQEGNTIYF. In nucleotides, the CDR3 is TGTGCCAGCAGTGGACAGGAGGGAAACACCATATATTTT.

This clone was counted only a few times. Other DNA sequences from this sample encode an identical CDR3 as well. The rearrangement joins TRBV6-5 to TRBJ1-1, with D uncertain. This CDR3 has 13 amino acids. With 4 bases removed from V and 0 bases from J, the gap between germline ends came to 6 bases. Germline loops: CDR1 MNHEY, CDR2 SVGAGI. Written as DNA, the CDR3 is TGTGCCAGCAGTTTAACAGTGAACACTGAAGCTTTCTTT. Translation gives CASSLTVNTEAFF.

J is TRBJ2-1 and V is TRBV11-2, with D hard to call. Trimming removed 1 base from V and 9 bases from J, with 10 bases in between. The CDR3 totals 13 residues. Per the germline V gene, CDR1 is SGHAT and CDR2 is FQNNGV. In DNA form, the CDR3 reads TGTGCCAGCAGCTTAGGTGCTCCCAGTGAGCAGTTCTTC. It yields the protein CASSLGAPSEQFF.

The chain is built from TRBV7-9 and TRBJ2-7; tentatively, D is TRBD2 (6 bases). The CDR3 is made up of 16 amino acids. From germline, CDR1 is SEHNR and CDR2 FQNEAQ (reference sequence). V gave up 1 base and J gave up 6 bases, with 19 bases separating them. CDR3 nucleotides: TGTGCCAGCAGCTTAGTAGGTCGGGAGAACGCGGCCGAGCAGTACGTC. Its translation: CASSLVGRENAAEQYV.

V is TRBV4-1 and J is TRBJ2-2, with no clear D. CDR1 is MGHRA, CDR2 YSYEKL, per germline. This CDR3 has 12 residues. V was pared by 4 bases and J by 6 bases, with 6 bases between. This CDR3 is CASSPSAGELFF. The DNA of the CDR3 is TGCGCCAGCAGCCCGTCAGCCGGGGAGCTGTTTTTT.

The gene calls are TRBV14 and TRBJ2-2; D possibly corresponds to TRBD1 (6 bases). The CDR3 is 16 amino acids. In germline, CDR1 is SGHDN, CDR2 FVKESK. The germline V and J ends were trimmed by 1 base and 5 bases, with 14 bases remaining between them. CDR3: CASSQVAGVVTGELFF. As DNA, the CDR3 is TGTGCCAGCAGCCAAGTGGCAGGGGTCGTTACCGGGGAGCTGTTTTTT.

The chain combines TRBV7-2 with TRBJ1-5; TRBD1 agrees at 7 bases. CDR3 length equals 15 residues. J gave up 6 bases and V 1 base, and 6 bases lay outside the gene matches. Per germline, CDR1 SGHTA and CDR2 FQGNSA. In DNA form, the CDR3 reads TGTGCCAGCAGCTTAGTCGGGGACAGTAGTCAGCCCCAGCATTTT. It yields the protein CASSLVGDSSQPQHF.

As concerns this clone: The junction and the germline gene differ at one end; a read error may be behind it. The chain carries TRBV6-5 and TRBJ1-2, with D maybe TRBD1 (6 bases). The CDR3 covers 14 residues. Germline V gene sequence: CDR1 MNHEY, CDR2 SVGAGI. The CDR3 coding sequence is TGTGCCAGCAGCTACTCCCAGGGGAGTAGTGGCTACACCTTC. Protein sequence: CASSYSQGSSGYTF.